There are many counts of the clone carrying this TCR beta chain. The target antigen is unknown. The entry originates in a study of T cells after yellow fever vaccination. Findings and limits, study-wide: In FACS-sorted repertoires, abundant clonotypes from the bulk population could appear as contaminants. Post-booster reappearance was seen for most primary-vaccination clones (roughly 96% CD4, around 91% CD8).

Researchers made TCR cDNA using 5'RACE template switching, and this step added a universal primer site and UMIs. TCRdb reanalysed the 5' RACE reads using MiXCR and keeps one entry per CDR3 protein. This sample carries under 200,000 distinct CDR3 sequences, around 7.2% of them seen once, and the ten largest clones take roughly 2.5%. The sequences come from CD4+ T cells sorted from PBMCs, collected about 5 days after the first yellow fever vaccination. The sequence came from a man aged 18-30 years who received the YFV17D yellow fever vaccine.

CDR3 sequence: CASRQGQFIYEQYF. DNA for the CDR3: TGTGCCAGCAGGCAGGGACAGTTCATCTACGAGCAGTACTTC. The V gene is TRBV6-5, the J gene TRBJ2-7; 7 positions match TRBD1. After removal of 6 bases from V and 3 bases from J, the junction contained 8 bases not matched to a gene. Germline V gives CDR1 MNHEY, CDR2 SVGAGI. The CDR3 loop spans 14 amino acids.